The TCR beta chain under discussion was sequenced for a study of blood T cell repertoires in COVID-19. V was pared by 4 bases and J by 6 bases, with 5 bases of the junction left unmatched. This CDR3 has 13 amino acids. The germline V gene has CDR1 GTSNPN and CDR2 SVGIG (reference sequence). Sequencing was performed with immunoSEQ multiplex PCR; in TCRdb, only in-frame clones are kept and a portion is missing. The table has under 350,000 clones, roughly 89% seen once. The V call is TRBV30, the J call TRBJ1-2, with 10 bases aligning to TRBD1. Source material: peripheral blood. The TCR was taken from a man between 35 and 55 years old with acute or convalescent COVID-19. In nucleotides, the CDR3 is TGTGCCTGGAACCGAGACAGGGGGCATGGCTACACCTTC. Its protein is CAWNRDRGHGYTF.